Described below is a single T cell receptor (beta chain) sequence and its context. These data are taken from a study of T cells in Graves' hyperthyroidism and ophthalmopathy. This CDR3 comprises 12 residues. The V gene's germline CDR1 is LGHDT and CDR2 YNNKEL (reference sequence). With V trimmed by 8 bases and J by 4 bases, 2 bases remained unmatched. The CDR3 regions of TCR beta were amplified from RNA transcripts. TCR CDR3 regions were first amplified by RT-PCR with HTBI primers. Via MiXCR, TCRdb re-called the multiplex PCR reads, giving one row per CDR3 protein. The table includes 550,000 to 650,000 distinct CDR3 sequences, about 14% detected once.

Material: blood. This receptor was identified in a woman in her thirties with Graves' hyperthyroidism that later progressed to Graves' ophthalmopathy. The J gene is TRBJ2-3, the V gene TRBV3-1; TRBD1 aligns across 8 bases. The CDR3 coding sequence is TGTGCCAGCGGACAGGGCTCAGATACGCAGTATTTT. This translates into CASGQGSDTQYF.